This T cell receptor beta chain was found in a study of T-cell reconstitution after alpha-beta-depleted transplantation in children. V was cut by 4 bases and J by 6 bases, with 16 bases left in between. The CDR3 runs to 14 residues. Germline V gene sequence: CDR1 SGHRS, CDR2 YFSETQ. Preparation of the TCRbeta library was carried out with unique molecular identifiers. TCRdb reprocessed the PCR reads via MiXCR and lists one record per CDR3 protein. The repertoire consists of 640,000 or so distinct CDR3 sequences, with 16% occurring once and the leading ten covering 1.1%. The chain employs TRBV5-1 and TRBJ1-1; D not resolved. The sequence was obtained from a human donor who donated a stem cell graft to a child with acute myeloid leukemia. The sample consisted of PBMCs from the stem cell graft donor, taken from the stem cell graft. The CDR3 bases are TGCGCCAGCAGCCTGGACGGAGGTGGGGCTGAAGCTTTCTTT. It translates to CASSLDGGGAEAFF.